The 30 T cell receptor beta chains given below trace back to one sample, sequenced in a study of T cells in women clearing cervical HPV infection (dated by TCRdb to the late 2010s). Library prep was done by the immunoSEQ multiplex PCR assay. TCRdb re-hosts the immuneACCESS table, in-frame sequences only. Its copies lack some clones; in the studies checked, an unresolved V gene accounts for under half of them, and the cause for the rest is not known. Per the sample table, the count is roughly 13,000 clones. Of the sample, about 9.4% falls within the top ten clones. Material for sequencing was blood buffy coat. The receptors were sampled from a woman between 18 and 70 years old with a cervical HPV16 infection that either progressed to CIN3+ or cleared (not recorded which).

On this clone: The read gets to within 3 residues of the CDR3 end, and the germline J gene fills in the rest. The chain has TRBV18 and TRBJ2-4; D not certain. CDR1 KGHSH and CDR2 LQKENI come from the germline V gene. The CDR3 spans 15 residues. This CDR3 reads CASSPLPGTEVGQYF. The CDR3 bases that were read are TGTGCCAGCTCACCACTTCCAGGTACTGAGGTTGGT. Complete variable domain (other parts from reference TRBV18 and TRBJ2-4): NAGVMQNPRHLVRRRGQEARLRCSPMKGHSHVYWYRQLPEEGLKFMVYLQKENIIDESGMPKERFSAEFPKEGPSILRIQQVVRGDSAAYFCASSPLPGTEVGQYFGAGTRLSVL.

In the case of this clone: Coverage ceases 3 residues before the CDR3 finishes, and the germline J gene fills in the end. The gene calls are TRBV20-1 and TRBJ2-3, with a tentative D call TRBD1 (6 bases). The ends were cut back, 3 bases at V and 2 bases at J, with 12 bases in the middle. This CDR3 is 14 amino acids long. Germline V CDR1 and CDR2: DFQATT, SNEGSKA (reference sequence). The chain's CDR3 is CSASIQGLTDTQYF. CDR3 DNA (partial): TGCAGTGCTAGTATACAGGGCCTCACAGATACG.

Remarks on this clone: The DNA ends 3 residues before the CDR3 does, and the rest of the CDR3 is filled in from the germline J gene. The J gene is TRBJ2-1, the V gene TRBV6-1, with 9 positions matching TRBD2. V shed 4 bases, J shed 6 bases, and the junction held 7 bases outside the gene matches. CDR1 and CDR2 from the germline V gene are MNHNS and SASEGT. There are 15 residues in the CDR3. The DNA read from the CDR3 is TGTGCCAGCAGTGTTGCGGGGGGGCGCGGCAATGAG. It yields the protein CASSVAGGRGNE. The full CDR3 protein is CASSVAGGRGNEQFF.

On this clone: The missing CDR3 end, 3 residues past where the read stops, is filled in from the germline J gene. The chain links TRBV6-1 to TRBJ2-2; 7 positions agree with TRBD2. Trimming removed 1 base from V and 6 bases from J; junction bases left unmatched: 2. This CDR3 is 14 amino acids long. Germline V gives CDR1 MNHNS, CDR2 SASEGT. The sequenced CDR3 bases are TGTGCCAGCAGTGAAGGGCTAGCGGCCGGGGAG. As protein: CASSEGLAAGE. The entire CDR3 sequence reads CASSEGLAAGELFF.

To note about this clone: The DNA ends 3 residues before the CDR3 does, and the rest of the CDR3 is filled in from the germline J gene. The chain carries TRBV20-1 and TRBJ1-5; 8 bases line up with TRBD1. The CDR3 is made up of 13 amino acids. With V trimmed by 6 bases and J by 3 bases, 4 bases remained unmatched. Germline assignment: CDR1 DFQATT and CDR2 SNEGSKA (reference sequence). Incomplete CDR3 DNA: TGCAGTGCCCGGACAGGGATCAATCAGCCC. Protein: CSARTGINQP. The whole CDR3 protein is CSARTGINQPQHF.

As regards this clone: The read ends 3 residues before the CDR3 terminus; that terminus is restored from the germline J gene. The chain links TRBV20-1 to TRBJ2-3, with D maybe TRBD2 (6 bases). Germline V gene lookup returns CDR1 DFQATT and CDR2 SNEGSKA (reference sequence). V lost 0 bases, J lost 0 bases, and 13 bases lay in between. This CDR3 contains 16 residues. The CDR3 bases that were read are TGCAGTGCTAGAGATCTGGGGGGAGCTAGCACAGATACG. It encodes CSARDLGGASTDT. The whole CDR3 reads CSARDLGGASTDTQYF.

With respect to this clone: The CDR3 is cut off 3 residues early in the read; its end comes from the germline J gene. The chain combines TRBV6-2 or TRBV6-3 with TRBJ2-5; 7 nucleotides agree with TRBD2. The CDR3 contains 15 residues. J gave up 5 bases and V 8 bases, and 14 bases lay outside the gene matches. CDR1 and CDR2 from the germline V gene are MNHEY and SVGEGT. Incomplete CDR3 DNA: TGTGCCAGCGGCGGTAGGTTTGAGCGGGGCGAGACC. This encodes CASGGRFERGET. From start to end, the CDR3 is CASGGRFERGETQYF.

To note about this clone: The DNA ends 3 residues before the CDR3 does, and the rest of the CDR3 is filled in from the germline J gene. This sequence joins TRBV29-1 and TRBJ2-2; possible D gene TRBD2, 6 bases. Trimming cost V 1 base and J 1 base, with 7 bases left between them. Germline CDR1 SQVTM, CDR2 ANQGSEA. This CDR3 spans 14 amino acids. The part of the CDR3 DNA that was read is TGCAGCGTTGAAGGGAGGGTGAACACCGGGGAG. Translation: CSVEGRVNTGE. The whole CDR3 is CSVEGRVNTGELFF.

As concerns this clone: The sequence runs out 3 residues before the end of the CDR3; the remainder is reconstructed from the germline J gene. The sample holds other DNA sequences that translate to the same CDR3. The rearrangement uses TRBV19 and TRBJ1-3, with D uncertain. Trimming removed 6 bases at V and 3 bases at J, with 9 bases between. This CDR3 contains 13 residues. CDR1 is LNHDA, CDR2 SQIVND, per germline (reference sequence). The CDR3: CASSPSGGNTIYF. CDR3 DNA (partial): TGTGCCAGTAGCCCCTCGGGTGGAAACACC.

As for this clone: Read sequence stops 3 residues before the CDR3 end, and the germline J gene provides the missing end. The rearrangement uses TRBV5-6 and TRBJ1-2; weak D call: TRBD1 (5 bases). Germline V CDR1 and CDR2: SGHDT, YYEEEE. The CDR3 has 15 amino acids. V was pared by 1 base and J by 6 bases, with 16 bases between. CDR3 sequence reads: CASSLNTGAYHGYTF. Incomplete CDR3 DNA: TGTGCCAGCAGCTTGAATACAGGCGCCTACCATGGC.

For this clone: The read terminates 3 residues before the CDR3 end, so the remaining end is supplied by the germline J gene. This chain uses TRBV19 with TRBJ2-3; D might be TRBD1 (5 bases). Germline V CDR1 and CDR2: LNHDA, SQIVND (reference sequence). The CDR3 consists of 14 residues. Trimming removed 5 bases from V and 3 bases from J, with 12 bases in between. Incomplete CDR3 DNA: TGTGCCAGTAGTTCGTTGGGGCGAACAGATACG. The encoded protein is CASSSLGRTDT. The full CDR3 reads CASSSLGRTDTQYF.

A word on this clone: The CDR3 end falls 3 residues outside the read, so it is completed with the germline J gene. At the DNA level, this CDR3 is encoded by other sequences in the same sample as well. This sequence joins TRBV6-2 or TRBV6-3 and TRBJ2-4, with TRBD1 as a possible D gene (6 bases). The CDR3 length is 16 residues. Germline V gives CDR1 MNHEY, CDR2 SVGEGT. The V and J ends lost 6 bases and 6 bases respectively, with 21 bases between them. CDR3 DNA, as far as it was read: TGTGCCAGCAGACGCCGGGACACTAGACATATAAACATT. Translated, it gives CASRRRDTRHINI. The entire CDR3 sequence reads CASRRRDTRHINIQYF.

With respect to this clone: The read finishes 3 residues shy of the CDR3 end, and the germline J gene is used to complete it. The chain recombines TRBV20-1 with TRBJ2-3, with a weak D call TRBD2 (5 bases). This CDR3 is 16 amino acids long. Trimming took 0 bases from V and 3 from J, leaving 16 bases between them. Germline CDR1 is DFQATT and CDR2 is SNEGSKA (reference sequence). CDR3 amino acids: CSARDAGRPATDTQYF. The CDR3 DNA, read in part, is TGCAGTGCTAGAGATGCGGGTCGGCCAGCAACAGATACG.

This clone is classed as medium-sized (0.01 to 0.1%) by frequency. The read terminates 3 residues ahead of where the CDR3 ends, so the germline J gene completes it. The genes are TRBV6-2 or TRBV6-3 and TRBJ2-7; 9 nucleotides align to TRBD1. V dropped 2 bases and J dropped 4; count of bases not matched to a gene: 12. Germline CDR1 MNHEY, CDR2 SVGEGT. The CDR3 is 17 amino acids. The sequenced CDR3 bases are TGTGCCAGCAGTTACCTACCCCGGACAGGGGCGTTATACGAG. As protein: CASSYLPRTGALYE. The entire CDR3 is CASSYLPRTGALYEQYF.

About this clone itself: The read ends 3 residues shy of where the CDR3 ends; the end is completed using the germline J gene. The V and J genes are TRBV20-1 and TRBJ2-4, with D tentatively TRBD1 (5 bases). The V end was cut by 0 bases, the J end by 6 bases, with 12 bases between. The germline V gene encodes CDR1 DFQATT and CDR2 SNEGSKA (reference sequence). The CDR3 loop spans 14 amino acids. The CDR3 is CSAREQDYGNIQYF. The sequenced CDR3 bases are TGCAGTGCTAGAGAACAGGATTATGGAAACATT.

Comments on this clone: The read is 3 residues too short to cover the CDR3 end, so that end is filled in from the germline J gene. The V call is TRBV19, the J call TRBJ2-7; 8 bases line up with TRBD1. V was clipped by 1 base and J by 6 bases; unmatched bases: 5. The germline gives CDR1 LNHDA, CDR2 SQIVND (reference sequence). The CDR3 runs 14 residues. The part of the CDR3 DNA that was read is TGTGCCAGTAGTATAGGGGCCGGGACAGGCGAG. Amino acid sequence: CASSIGAGTGE. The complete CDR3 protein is CASSIGAGTGEQYF.

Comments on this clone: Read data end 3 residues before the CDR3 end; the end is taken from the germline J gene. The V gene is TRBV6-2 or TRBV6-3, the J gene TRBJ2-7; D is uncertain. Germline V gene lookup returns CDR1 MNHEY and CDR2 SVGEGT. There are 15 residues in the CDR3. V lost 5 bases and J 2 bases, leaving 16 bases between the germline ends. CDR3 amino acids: CASSPKPGSTYEQYF. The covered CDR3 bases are TGTGCCAGCAGTCCGAAGCCCGGGTCCACCTACGAG.

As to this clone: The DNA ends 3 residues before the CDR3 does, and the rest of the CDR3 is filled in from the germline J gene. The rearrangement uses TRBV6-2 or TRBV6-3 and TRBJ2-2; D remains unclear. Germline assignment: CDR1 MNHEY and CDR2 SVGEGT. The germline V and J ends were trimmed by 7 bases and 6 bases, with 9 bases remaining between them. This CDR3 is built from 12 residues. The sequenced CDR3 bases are TGTGCCAGCAAGGGCAGGCCCGGGGAG. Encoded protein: CASKGRPGE. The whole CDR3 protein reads CASKGRPGELFF.

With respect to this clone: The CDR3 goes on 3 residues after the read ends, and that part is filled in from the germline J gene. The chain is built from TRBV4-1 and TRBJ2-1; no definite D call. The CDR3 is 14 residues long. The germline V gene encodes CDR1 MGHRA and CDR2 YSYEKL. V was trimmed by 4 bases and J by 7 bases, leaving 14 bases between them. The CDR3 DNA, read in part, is TGCGCCAGCAGCCCCCCTCCCCCGTTAAATGAG. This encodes CASSPPPPLNE. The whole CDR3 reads CASSPPPPLNEQFF.

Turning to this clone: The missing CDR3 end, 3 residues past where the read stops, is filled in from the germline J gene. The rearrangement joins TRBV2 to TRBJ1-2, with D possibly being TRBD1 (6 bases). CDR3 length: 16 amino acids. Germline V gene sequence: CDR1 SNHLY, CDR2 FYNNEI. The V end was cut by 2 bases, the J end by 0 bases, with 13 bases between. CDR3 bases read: TGTGCCAGCAGTGAAACAGGGCCTATAACTAACTATGGC. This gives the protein CASSETGPITNYG. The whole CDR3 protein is CASSETGPITNYGYTF.

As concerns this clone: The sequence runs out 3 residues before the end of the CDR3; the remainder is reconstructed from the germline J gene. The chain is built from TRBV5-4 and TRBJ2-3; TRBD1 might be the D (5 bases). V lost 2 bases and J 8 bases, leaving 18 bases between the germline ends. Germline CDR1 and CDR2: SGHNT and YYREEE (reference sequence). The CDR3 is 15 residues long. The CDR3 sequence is CASSLNGAPVTTQYF. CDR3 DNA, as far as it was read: TGTGCCAGCAGCTTAAATGGGGCCCCAGTTACTACG. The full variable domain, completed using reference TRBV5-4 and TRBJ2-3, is ETGVTQSPTHLIKTRGQQVTLRCSSQSGHNTVSWYQQALGQGPQFIFQYYREEENGRGNFPPRFSGLQFPNYSSELNVNALELDDSALYLCASSLNGAPVTTQYFGPGTRLTVL.

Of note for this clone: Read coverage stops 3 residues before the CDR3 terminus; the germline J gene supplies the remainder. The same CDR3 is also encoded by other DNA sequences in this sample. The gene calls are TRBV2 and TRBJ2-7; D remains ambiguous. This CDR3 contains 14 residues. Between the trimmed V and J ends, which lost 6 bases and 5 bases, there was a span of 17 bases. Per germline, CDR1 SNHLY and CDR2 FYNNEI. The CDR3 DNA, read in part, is TGTGCCAGCAGGACCACTGCCGGGTCGGACGAG. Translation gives CASRTTAGSDE. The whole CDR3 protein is CASRTTAGSDEQYF.

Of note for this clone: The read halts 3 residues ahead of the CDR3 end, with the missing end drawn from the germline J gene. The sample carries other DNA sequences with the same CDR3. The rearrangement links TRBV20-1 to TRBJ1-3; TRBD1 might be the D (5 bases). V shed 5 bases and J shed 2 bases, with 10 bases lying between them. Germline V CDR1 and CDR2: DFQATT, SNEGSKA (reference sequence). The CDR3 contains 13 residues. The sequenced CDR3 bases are TGCAGTGCTGTTAGGGGTCCTGGAAACACC. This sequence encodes CSAVRGPGNT. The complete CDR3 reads CSAVRGPGNTIYF.

The CDR3 DNA, read in part, is TGTGCCATCAGTGACAGCGGGGGGGGTGGGACC. Amino acid sequence: CAISDSGGGGT. The entire CDR3 sequence reads CAISDSGGGGTQYF. The chain couples TRBV10-3 to TRBJ2-5; TRBD2 aligns across 10 bases. Read coverage stops 3 residues before the CDR3 terminus; the germline J gene supplies the remainder. This CDR3 is built from 14 residues. Per germline, CDR1 ENHRY and CDR2 SYGVKD. V lost 3 bases to trimming and J lost 7 bases; unmatched junction nucleotides: 5.

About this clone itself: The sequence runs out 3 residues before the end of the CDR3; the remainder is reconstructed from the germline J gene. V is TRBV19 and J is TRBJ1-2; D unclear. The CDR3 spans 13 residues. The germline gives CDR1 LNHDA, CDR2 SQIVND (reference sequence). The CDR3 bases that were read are TGTGCCAGTATCGACATCTCCTCCCTAACC. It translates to CASIDISSLT. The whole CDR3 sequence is CASIDISSLTYTF.

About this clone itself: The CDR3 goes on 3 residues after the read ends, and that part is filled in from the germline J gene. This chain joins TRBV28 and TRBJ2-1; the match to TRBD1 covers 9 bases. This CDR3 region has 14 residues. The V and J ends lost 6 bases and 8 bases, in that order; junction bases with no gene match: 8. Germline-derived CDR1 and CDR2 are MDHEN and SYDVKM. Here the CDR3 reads CASRGGTGFYEQFF. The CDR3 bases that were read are TGTGCCAGCAGAGGGGGGACAGGGTTTTATGAG.

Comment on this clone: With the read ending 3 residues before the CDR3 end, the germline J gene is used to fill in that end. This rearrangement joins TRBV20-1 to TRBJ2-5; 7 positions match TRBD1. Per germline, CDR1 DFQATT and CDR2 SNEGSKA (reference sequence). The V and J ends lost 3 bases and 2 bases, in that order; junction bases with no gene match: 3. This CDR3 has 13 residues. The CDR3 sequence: CSASWDSQETQYF. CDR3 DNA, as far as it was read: TGCAGTGCTAGTTGGGACAGTCAAGAGACC.

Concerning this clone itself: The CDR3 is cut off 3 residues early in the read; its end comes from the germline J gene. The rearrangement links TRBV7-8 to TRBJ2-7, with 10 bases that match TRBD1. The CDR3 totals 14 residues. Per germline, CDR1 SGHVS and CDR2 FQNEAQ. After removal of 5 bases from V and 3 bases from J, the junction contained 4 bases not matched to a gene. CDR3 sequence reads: CASSPGDRGYEQYF. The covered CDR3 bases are TGTGCCAGCAGCCCGGGGGACAGGGGCTACGAG.

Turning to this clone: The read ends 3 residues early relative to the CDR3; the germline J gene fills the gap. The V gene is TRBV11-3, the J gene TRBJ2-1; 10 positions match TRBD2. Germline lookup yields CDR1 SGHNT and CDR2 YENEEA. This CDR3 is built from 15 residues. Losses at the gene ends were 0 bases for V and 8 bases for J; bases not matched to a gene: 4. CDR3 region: CASSLESGGAHEQFF. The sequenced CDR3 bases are TGTGCCAGCAGCTTAGAGAGCGGGGGGGCCCATGAG. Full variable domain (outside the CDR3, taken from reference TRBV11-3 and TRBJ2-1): EAGVVQSPRYKIIEKKQPVAFWCNPISGHNTLYWYLQNLGQGPELLIRYENEEAVDDSQLPKDRFSAERLKGVDSTLKIQPAELGDSAVYLCASSLESGGAHEQFFGPGTRLTVL.

The CDR3 sequence: CASSVTGVGQPQYF. The covered CDR3 bases are TGTGCCAGCAGTGTTACAGGGGTGGGTCAGCCG. The gene calls are TRBV6-1 and TRBJ2-3; 7 bases map to TRBD1. The read terminates 3 residues before the CDR3 end, so the remaining end is supplied by the germline J gene. There are 14 residues in the CDR3. Germline CDR1 MNHNS, CDR2 SASEGT.